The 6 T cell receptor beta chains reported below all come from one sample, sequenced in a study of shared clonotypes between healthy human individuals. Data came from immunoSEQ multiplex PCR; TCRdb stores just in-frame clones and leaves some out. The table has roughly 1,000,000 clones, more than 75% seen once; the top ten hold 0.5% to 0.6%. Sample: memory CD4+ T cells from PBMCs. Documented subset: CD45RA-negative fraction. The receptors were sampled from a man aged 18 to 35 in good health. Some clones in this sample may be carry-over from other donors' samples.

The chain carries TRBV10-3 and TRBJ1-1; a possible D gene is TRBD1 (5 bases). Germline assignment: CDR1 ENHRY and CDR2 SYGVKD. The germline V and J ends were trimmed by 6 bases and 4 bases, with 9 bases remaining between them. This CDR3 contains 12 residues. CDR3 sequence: CAISPRGTEAFF. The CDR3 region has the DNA TGTGCCATCAGCCCGAGGGGCACTGAAGCTTTCTTT.

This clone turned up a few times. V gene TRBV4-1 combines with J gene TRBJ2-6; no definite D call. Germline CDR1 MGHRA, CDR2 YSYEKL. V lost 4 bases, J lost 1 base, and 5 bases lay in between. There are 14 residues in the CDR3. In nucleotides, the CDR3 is TGCGCCAGCAGCCTAGCATCTGGGGCCAACGTCCTGACTTTC. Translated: CASSLASGANVLTF.

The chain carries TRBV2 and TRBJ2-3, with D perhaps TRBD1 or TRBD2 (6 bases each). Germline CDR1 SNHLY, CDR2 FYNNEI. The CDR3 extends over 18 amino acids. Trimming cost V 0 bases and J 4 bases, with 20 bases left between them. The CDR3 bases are TGTGCCAGCAGTGAAGCGCGGTTCAGGGGAGGATTTCCAGATACGCAGTATTTT. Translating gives CASSEARFRGGFPDTQYF.

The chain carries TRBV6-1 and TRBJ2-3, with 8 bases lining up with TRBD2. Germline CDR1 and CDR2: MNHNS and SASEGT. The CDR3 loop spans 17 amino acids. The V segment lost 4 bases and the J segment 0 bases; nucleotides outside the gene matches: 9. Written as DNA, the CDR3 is TGTGCCAGCAGTGGAGGTATAGCGGGACTTAGCACAGATACGCAGTATTTT. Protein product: CASSGGIAGLSTDTQYF.

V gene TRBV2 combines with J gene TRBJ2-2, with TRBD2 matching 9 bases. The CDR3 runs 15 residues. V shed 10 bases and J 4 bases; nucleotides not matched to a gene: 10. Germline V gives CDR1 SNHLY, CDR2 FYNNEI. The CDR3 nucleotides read TGTGCCACCACAAAGGCGGGAGGGAGCACCGGGGAGCTGTTTTTT. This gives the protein CATTKAGGSTGELFF.

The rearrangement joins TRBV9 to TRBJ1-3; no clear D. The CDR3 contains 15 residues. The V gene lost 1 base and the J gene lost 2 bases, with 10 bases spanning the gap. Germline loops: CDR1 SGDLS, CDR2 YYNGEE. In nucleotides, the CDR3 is TGTGCCAGCAGCGTACGTGGTCGGGCTGGAAACACCATATATTTT. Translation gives CASSVRGRAGNTIYF.